Each of the 31 T cell receptor beta chains below was sequenced from the same sample in a study of identical twins. Each CDR3 protein gets one entry after TCRdb re-called the 5' RACE reads with MiXCR. The sample consists of about 470,000 distinct CDR3 sequences, 20% to 25% of them appearing once. In addition, the sample was reused for a study of T cells expressing NK-cell markers.

The source material was CD4+ T cells sorted from blood. All receptors derive from a woman aged 18-29 years in good health.

The V call is TRBV6-1, the J call TRBJ2-3; D tentatively reads TRBD1 or TRBD2 (5 bases each). The germline CDR1 and CDR2 sequences are MNHNS and SASEGT. Trimming cost V 6 bases and J 2 bases, with 12 bases left between them. The CDR3 runs 14 residues. CDR3 sequence: CASRPPGTTDTQYF. In DNA form, the CDR3 reads TGTGCCAGCAGACCTCCAGGGACCACAGATACGCAGTATTTT.

Only a few counts were recorded for this clonotype. The rearrangement links TRBV7-8 to TRBJ2-3, with D uncertain. The CDR3 totals 16 residues. CDR1 and CDR2 from the germline V gene are SGHVS and FQNEAQ. V gave up 4 bases and J gave up 6 bases, with 20 bases separating them. The DNA for the CDR3 is TGTGCCAGCAGCTCCCTGCGAAACAGCGAAGGGGATACGCAGTATTTT. It translates to CASSSLRNSEGDTQYF.

The CDR3: CAIRRGRHGYTF. The CDR3 bases are TGTGCCATCCGTCGAGGGAGACATGGCTACACCTTC. The V and J genes are TRBV21-1 and TRBJ1-2. TRBV21-1 represents a pseudogene. CDR3 length: 12 amino acids.

The V call is TRBV7-6, the J call TRBJ2-2; TRBD2 matches at 9 bases. The CDR3 extends over 15 amino acids. Germline V gene data show CDR1 as SGHVS and CDR2 as FNYEAQ. With V trimmed by 3 bases and J by 6 bases, 5 bases remained unmatched. CDR3 protein: CASSLVGLAAGELFF. The CDR3 DNA reads TGTGCCAGCAGCTTGGTGGGACTAGCAGCCGGGGAGCTGTTTTTT.

This chain connects TRBV20-1 to TRBJ2-1, with 8 bases lining up with TRBD2. The CDR3 loop spans 14 amino acids. From germline, CDR1 is DFQATT and CDR2 SNEGSKA (reference sequence). Germline trimming cut 6 bases from V and 7 bases from J; bases unmatched to any gene: 11. The CDR3 sequence is CSALSGRDWNEQFF. The CDR3 DNA is TGCAGTGCACTCAGCGGGAGAGATTGGAATGAGCAGTTCTTC.

This clonotype has more than one count but fewer than ten. The chain couples TRBV11-2 to TRBJ1-4, with a possible D match to TRBD1 (5 bases). Trimming left V 7 bases short and J 6 bases short, with 15 bases between. Germline CDR1 and CDR2: SGHAT and FQNNGV. The CDR3 extends over 14 amino acids. The CDR3 DNA sequence: TGTGCCAGCAAGGAGGAGACAGACTATGAAAAACTGTTTTTT. This encodes CASKEETDYEKLFF.

With regard to this clonotype: Germline is not matched at one junction end, which may reflect a read error. The chain is built from TRBV20-1 and TRBJ2-7; 14 nucleotides agree with TRBD2. The CDR3 has 15 residues. Germline CDR1 and CDR2: DFQATT and SNEGSKA (reference sequence). CDR3 sequence: CSARGTSGRINEQCF. The CDR3 coding sequence is TGCAGTGCTAGGGGGACTAGCGGGAGAATCAACGAGCAGTGCTTC.

This clonotype came up a few times. The chain joins TRBV20-1 to TRBJ2-1, with D perhaps given as TRBD1 or TRBD2 (7 bases each). V was pared by 4 bases and J by 7 bases, with 20 bases between. The CDR3 is 15 residues long. The germline V gene has CDR1 DFQATT and CDR2 SNEGSKA (reference sequence). The CDR3 DNA reads TGCAGTGCTATCCTGAAGACAGGGACTAAAAATGAGCAGTTCTTC. The encoded protein is CSAILKTGTKNEQFF.

The gene calls are TRBV20-1 and TRBJ2-7; D possibly corresponds to TRBD1 (6 bases). The CDR3 runs to 14 residues. With 6 bases removed from V and 2 bases from J, the gap between germline ends came to 17 bases. Germline V gene sequence: CDR1 DFQATT, CDR2 SNEGSKA (reference sequence). CDR3 DNA sequence: TGCAGTGCATCCGGGACACAGACGACCTACGAGCAGTACTTC. As protein: CSASGTQTTYEQYF.

This clonotype was detected a few times. V is TRBV5-4 and J is TRBJ2-3, with TRBD2 identical over 14 bases. After removal of 4 bases from V and 2 bases from J, the junction contained 3 bases not matched to a gene. Germline assignment: CDR1 SGHNT and CDR2 YYREEE (reference sequence). This CDR3 is built from 16 residues. CDR3 in DNA: TGTGCCAGCAGCCGGACTAGCGGGGGGACCACAGATACGCAGTATTTT. Protein sequence: CASSRTSGGTTDTQYF.

The chain employs TRBV6-1 and TRBJ2-3, with 9 bases matching TRBD2. Germline values: CDR1 MNHNS, CDR2 SASEGT. After removal of 5 bases from V and 4 bases from J, the junction contained 13 bases not matched to a gene. The CDR3 loop spans 17 amino acids. The CDR3 DNA reads as TGTGCCAGCAGTCCACCCCGGGGACTAGCTCGCTCAGATACGCAGTATTTT. Residues: CASSPPRGLARSDTQYF.

This clonotype has only a few counts. V usage is TRBV19 and J usage is TRBJ1-1, with a tentative D call TRBD1 (6 bases). Germline CDR1 reads LNHDA; CDR2 reads SQIVND (reference sequence). Trimming left V 3 bases short and J 1 base short, with 15 bases between. The CDR3 consists of 16 residues. The CDR3 reads CASSILQGLGNTEAFF. CDR3 DNA sequence: TGTGCCAGTAGTATTCTACAGGGCCTTGGGAACACTGAAGCTTTCTTT. Full variable domain (outside the CDR3, taken from reference TRBV19 and TRBJ1-1): DGGITQSPKYLFRKEGQNVTLSCEQNLNHDAMYWYRQDPGQGLRLIYYSQIVNDFQKGDIAEGYSVSREKKESFPLTVTSAQKNPTAFYLCASSILQGLGNTEAFFGQGTRLTVV.

V is TRBV5-1 and J is TRBJ1-2; no firm D call. The germline V gene encodes CDR1 SGHRS and CDR2 YFSETQ. V gave up 0 bases and J gave up 4 bases, with 16 bases separating them. The CDR3 has 16 amino acids. CDR3 region: CASSLAVAPKFYGYTF. In DNA, the CDR3 is TGCGCCAGCAGCTTGGCCGTGGCCCCGAAGTTCTATGGCTACACCTTC.

This clonotype appeared many times. This rearrangement joins TRBV12-3 or TRBV12-4 to TRBJ1-1, with unresolved D. The germline V and J ends were trimmed by 3 bases and 3 bases, with 8 bases remaining between them. The CDR3 totals 13 residues. The CDR3 here is CASSLYRHTEAFF. The CDR3, as DNA: TGTGCCAGCAGTTTGTACAGACACACTGAAGCTTTCTTT.

This clonotype was seen more than once but under ten times. This chain joins TRBV18 and TRBJ2-3; possible D gene TRBD2, 5 bases. The CDR3 sequence is 15 residues long. V was pared by 6 bases and J by 0 bases, with 13 bases between. Germline CDR1 is KGHSH and CDR2 is LQKENI. The CDR3 loop is CASSLYERSTDTQYF. The CDR3 DNA is TGTGCCAGCTCTCTCTACGAGCGGAGCACAGATACGCAGTATTTT.

The CDR3 nucleotides read TGCGCCAGCAGTGAGTCGGAGGGTTGTCAGCCCCAGCATTTT. Amino acids: CASSESEGCQPQHF. The rearrangement links TRBV23-1 to TRBJ1-5; no clear D. TRBV23-1 is treated as an ORF (open reading frame) with a function not yet certain. The CDR3 is 14 amino acids. V was pared by 5 bases and J by 6 bases, with 14 bases between.

This chain connects TRBV10-3 to TRBJ2-2; D perhaps matches TRBD1 (6 bases). CDR3 length: 14 residues. Trimming cost V 6 bases and J 1 base, with 9 bases left between them. In germline, CDR1 is ENHRY, CDR2 SYGVKD. The CDR3 loop reads CAISPTGNTGELFF. Here the CDR3 DNA reads TGTGCCATCAGCCCGACAGGGAACACCGGGGAGCTGTTTTTT.

This clonotype was counted between two and nine times. The chain joins TRBV7-2 to TRBJ2-5; D might be TRBD2 (6 bases). The CDR3 totals 14 residues. Trimming cost V 3 bases and J 3 bases, with 11 bases left between them. The V gene's germline CDR1 is SGHTA and CDR2 FQGNSA. CDR3 residues: CASSFAGFEETQYF. In nucleotides, the CDR3 is TGTGCCAGCAGCTTCGCGGGATTTGAAGAGACCCAGTACTTC. Using reference TRBV7-2 and TRBJ2-5 for the parts outside the CDR3, the full variable domain is GAGVSQSPSNKVTEKGKDVELRCDPISGHTALYWYRQSLGQGLEFLIYFQGNSAPDKSGLPSDRFSAERTGGSVSTLTIQRTQQEDSAVYLCASSFAGFEETQYFGPGTRLLVL.

The V call is TRBV6-2 or TRBV6-3, the J call TRBJ2-7; the D gene is possibly TRBD1 (5 bases). Germline CDR1 is MNHEY and CDR2 is SVGEGT. CDR3 length: 13 amino acids. The V and J ends lost 8 bases and 7 bases respectively, with 18 bases between them. CDR3 nucleotide sequence: TGTGCCAGCCTCCTTGGGTCGTCAGGGGAGCAGTACTTC. Its protein is CASLLGSSGEQYF.

A single count supports this clonotype. The chain couples TRBV5-5 to TRBJ2-4; D is possibly TRBD2 (5 bases). Germline V gene sequence: CDR1 SGHKS, CDR2 YYEKEE (reference sequence). Trimming took 3 bases from V and 5 from J, leaving 15 bases between them. This CDR3 comprises 15 residues. DNA of the CDR3: TGTGCCAGCAGCTCCTACACGAGGGTCGAAAACATTCAGTACTTC. Residues: CASSSYTRVENIQYF.

The chain has TRBV12-3 or TRBV12-4 and TRBJ2-7; 12 bases agree with TRBD1. The trim removed 3 bases at V and 1 base at J, leaving 16 bases unmatched. This CDR3 spans 20 amino acids. In DNA, the CDR3 is TGTGCCAGCAGTTTCTACCCCGGGACAGGGGGCAAAGTGGAATCCTACGAGCAGTACTTC. Translation gives CASSFYPGTGGKVESYEQYF.

The J gene is TRBJ1-4, the V gene TRBV20-1; D is undetermined. The CDR3 runs 15 residues. The V end lost 1 base, the J end lost 4 bases, and 13 bases lay between the germline ends. CDR1 and CDR2 (germline): DFQATT, SNEGSKA (reference sequence). CDR3: CSARGTFNSNEKLFF. The DNA for the CDR3 is TGCAGTGCTAGAGGGACTTTCAACAGTAATGAAAAACTGTTTTTT.

This chain's CDR3 is CASSQPGEQFF. CDR3 nucleotides: TGTGCCAGCAGCCAACCGGGAGAGCAGTTCTTC. This chain links TRBV4-2 with TRBJ2-1, with a weak D call TRBD2 (5 bases). Germline CDR1 reads LGHNA; CDR2 reads YNFKEQ. The CDR3 runs to 11 residues. The V end was cut by 2 bases, the J end by 10 bases, with 6 bases between.

This clonotype was detected many times. CDR3 in DNA: TGTGCCAGCAGCCTACTAGCGGGGTACAATGAGCAGTTCTTC. Translation gives CASSLLAGYNEQFF. The chain carries TRBV12-3 or TRBV12-4 and TRBJ2-1, with 10 bases identical to TRBD2. Trimming removed 6 bases from V and 4 bases from J; junction bases left unmatched: 3. This CDR3 is built from 14 residues.

The chain uses TRBV20-1 and TRBJ2-7; D not resolved. The germline gives CDR1 DFQATT, CDR2 SNEGSKA (reference sequence). The CDR3 consists of 11 residues. V lost 6 bases and J lost 0, with 6 bases in between. Here the CDR3 DNA reads TGCAGTGCGGAGCGCTCCTACGAGCAGTACTTC. Its protein is CSAERSYEQYF.

This chain uses TRBV11-1 with TRBJ1-1; 7 bases are shared with TRBD1. This CDR3 spans 12 amino acids. CDR1 and CDR2 (germline): SGHAT, FQDESV (reference sequence). V shed 6 bases, J shed 7 bases, and the junction held 5 bases outside the gene matches. CDR3 in amino acids: CASRKDRVEAFF. The DNA of the CDR3 is TGTGCCAGCAGAAAAGACAGGGTTGAAGCTTTCTTT. Looking up the rest from reference TRBV11-1 and TRBJ1-1 gives the full variable domain: EAEVAQSPRYKITEKSQAVAFWCDPISGHATLYWYRQILGQGPELLVQFQDESVVDDSQLPKDRFSAERLKGVDSTLKIQPAELGDSAMYLCASRKDRVEAFFGQGTRLTVV.

This clonotype has ten or more counts. The chain combines TRBV5-1 with TRBJ2-7; 10 bases are shared with TRBD2. The V gene end was trimmed by 2 bases and the J gene end by 3 bases; junction bases not matched to a gene: 5. Germline CDR1 and CDR2: SGHRS and YFSETQ. This CDR3 spans 15 amino acids. DNA of the CDR3: TGCGCCAGCAGCTTCAGGACTAGCGGTAACTACGAGCAGTACTTC. Protein product: CASSFRTSGNYEQYF.

This clonotype was observed many times. This sequence joins TRBV12-3 or TRBV12-4 and TRBJ1-2, with a tentative D call TRBD1 (6 bases). The CDR3 has 13 residues. V lost 4 bases and J lost 3, with 9 bases in between. The CDR3 nucleotides read TGTGCCAGCAGTTCTCACAGGGACTATGGCTACACCTTC. Its translation: CASSSHRDYGYTF.

The chain recombines TRBV11-3 with TRBJ2-5; D might be TRBD2 (5 bases). CDR1 and CDR2 from the germline V gene are SGHNT and YENEEA. The CDR3 consists of 12 residues. V gave up 8 bases and J gave up 1 base, with 8 bases separating them. The CDR3 loop is CASRGPQETQYF. In nucleotides, the CDR3 is TGTGCCAGCCGAGGGCCCCAAGAGACCCAGTACTTC.

The gene calls are TRBV11-2 and TRBJ2-1; perhaps TRBD2 as D (5 bases). This CDR3 is built from 13 residues. Trimming removed 3 bases from V and 9 bases from J, with 12 bases in between. Germline lookup yields CDR1 SGHAT and CDR2 FQNNGV. Here the CDR3 reads CASSLRGSAEQFF. For the CDR3, the DNA is TGTGCCAGCAGCTTGAGAGGGTCGGCTGAGCAGTTCTTC.

The V and J genes are TRBV15 and TRBJ1-2, with D unclear. Germline V gene lookup returns CDR1 LNHNV and CDR2 YYDKDF (reference sequence). Between the trimmed V and J ends, which lost 0 bases and 8 bases, there was a span of 7 bases. The CDR3 consists of 12 residues. The CDR3 loop is CATSREGGGYTF. The CDR3 nucleotides read TGTGCCACCAGCAGAGAAGGAGGAGGCTACACCTTC.